These T cell receptor beta chains were read from a single sample in a study of blood T cells in healthy people across ages. Each CDR3 protein is one row after TCRdb ran MiXCR on the 5' RACE reads. Of over a million distinct CDR3 sequences in the sample, more than 35% were seen once. Material for sequencing was blood. The receptors come from an older woman in good health. Both conserved end residues are part of each CDR3. D genes are given only for firm matches. Size tells how often a clone was seen (once, few, many) or the class of an expanded clone, and some rows leave it out.

TRBJ2-1,few,TRBV20-1,16,TRBD2,TGCAGTGCTAGAGATCGGCTGGGACTAGCTGGCAATGAGCAGTTCTTC,CSARDRLGLAGNEQFF
TRBJ2-5,many,TRBV12-3/TRBV12-4,15,TRBD2,TGTGCCAGCGGGACTAGCGGGAGGGCCCGAGAGACCCAGTACTTC,CASGTSGRARETQYF
TRBJ1-2,few,TRBV6-5,15,NA,TGTGCCAGCAGTTACTCCATAACAGTGAACTATGGCTACACCTTC,CASSYSITVNYGYTF
TRBJ2-3,NA,TRBV4-1,15,TRBD2,TGCGCCAGCAGCCTCGGGCGGGGGGCCACAGATACGCAGTATTTT,CASSLGRGATDTQYF
TRBJ2-1,NA,TRBV7-9,13,NA,TGTGCCAGCAGCTTAGCAGCGAGCGGTGAGCAGTTCTTC,CASSLAASGEQFF
TRBJ2-3,NA,TRBV5-1,14,NA,TGCGCCAGCGGGCTAGCAACTAGCACAGATACGCAGTATTTT,CASGLATSTDTQYF
TRBJ1-2,NA,TRBV24-1,14,NA,TGTGCCACCAGTGATTCAGGTCGGGGCTATGGCTACACCTTC,CATSDSGRGYGYTF
TRBJ1-2,NA,TRBV29-1,12,NA,TGCAGCGTTGAGCAGGGGCAACGGGGCTACACCTTC,CSVEQGQRGYTF
TRBJ2-3,few,TRBV12-3/TRBV12-4,13,NA,TGTGCCAGCAGTTTAAGGCACACAGATACGCAGTATTTT,CASSLRHTDTQYF
TRBJ2-7,NA,TRBV4-2,15,NA,TGTGCCAGCAGCCAAACTGGCGTCCTATACAATGAGCAGTACTTC,CASSQTGVLYNEQYF
TRBJ2-7,NA,TRBV20-1,14,TRBD2,TGCAGTGCTAGAGTGGCTAGCGGGAGTTACGAGCAGTACTTC,CSARVASGSYEQYF
TRBJ2-1,NA,TRBV25-1,13,NA,TGTGCCAGCAGTGCCACCCGACCCGGTGAGCAGTTCTTC,CASSATRPGEQFF
TRBJ2-3,NA,TRBV5-1,14,NA,TGCGCCAGCAGCGTGAGCTTCCTGGGAGATACGCAGTATTTT,CASSVSFLGDTQYF
TRBJ2-1,NA,TRBV4-1,16,TRBD2,TGCGCCAGCAGCCCTTTCGGGAGGGGCTCCTACAATGAGCAGTTCTTC,CASSPFGRGSYNEQFF
TRBJ2-5,few,TRBV20-1,12,NA,TGCAGTGCCGAAACGGGGTATGAGACCCAGTACTTC,CSAETGYETQYF
TRBJ2-7,NA,TRBV9,14,TRBD2,TGTGCCAGCAGCGTTGGGCGGGGGGCATACGAGCAGTACTTC,CASSVGRGAYEQYF
TRBJ1-1,NA,TRBV3-1,14,TRBD1,TGTGCCAGCAGCCGTAGTACGGTTCGGACAGGAGCTTTCTTT,CASSRSTVRTGAFF
TRBJ1-2,NA,TRBV10-3,12,TRBD1,TGTGCCATCTGTGGACAGGAGTATGGCTACACCTTC,CAICGQEYGYTF
TRBJ2-6,NA,TRBV27,16,NA,TGTGCCAGCAGTTTTTGGGAGAACTCTGGGGCCAACGTCCTGACTTTC,CASSFWENSGANVLTF
TRBJ2-1,NA,TRBV11-3,12,NA,TGTGCCGGCAGCTGGGGCCCCCGACAGCAGTTCTTC,CAGSWGPRQQFF
TRBJ2-3,few,TRBV6-2/TRBV6-3,20,TRBD2,TGTGCCAGCACCCAGACAATCGGGACTAGCCACACCACTAGCACAGATACGCAGTATTTT,CASTQTIGTSHTTSTDTQYF
TRBJ2-7,few,TRBV20-1,15,NA,TGCAGTGCTAGTAGCCGTGGGGAGTTGTCCTACGAGCAGTACTTC,CSASSRGELSYEQYF
TRBJ2-4,few,TRBV12-3/TRBV12-4,15,NA,TGTGCCAGCAGTTTAATCCAGGGCGCCAAAAACATTCAGTACTTC,CASSLIQGAKNIQYF
TRBJ2-7,NA,TRBV11-3,18,TRBD2,TGTGCCAGCAGCCCACGAATCCCTAGCGGGAGGGCCATTGGCGAGCAGTACTTC,CASSPRIPSGRAIGEQYF
TRBJ2-7,NA,TRBV28,11,NA,TGTGCCAGCAGCGCCTGGCACGAGCAGTACTTC,CASSAWHEQYF
TRBJ2-1,NA,TRBV4-1,18,NA,TGCGCCAGCAGCCATCCCCGGCCCAGGGGCTACTCCTACAATGAGCAGTTCTTC,CASSHPRPRGYSYNEQFF
TRBJ2-1,NA,TRBV20-1,13,TRBD2,TGCAGTGCGGAGCGGGAGTGGTACGGTGAGCAGTTCTTC,CSAEREWYGEQFF
TRBJ2-5,NA,TRBV20-1,15,NA,TGCAGTGCTAGAGATTTCGGCACAGTCTCCGAGACCCATTACTTC,CSARDFGTVSETHYF
TRBJ2-1,once,TRBV2,14,TRBD2,TGTGCCAGCAGTGAACGAGCGGGAGGAGCTGAGCAGTTCTTC,CASSERAGGAEQFF
TRBJ2-7,NA,TRBV7-8,20,TRBD2,TGTGCCAGCAGCTTCACACCGGGACTAGCGACCCGAAGCTCCTACAATGAGCAGTACTTC,CASSFTPGLATRSSYNEQYF
TRBJ2-3,NA,TRBV25-1,16,NA,TGTGCCAGCAGTGAATGGAGGCGGACTTACACAGATACGCAGTATTTT,CASSEWRRTYTDTQYF
TRBJ2-1,NA,TRBV2,15,TRBD1,TGTGCCAGCAGGGGGGACAGTCGATACGTCAATGAGCAGTTCTTC,CASRGDSRYVNEQFF
TRBJ2-1,NA,TRBV20-1,13,NA,TGCAGTGCTAGAGATGAGAAGGGGCTAGAGCAGTTCTTC,CSARDEKGLEQFF
TRBJ2-7,NA,TRBV5-1,15,NA,TGCGCCAGCACTAGGTGGACCGCGGGGGACAATGAGCAGTACTTC,CASTRWTAGDNEQYF
TRBJ2-3,NA,TRBV20-1,16,TRBD2,TGCAGTGCTTCTAGTCCGACTAGCGGGGACACCTATACGCAGTATTTT,CSASSPTSGDTYTQYF
TRBJ2-1,NA,TRBV6-5,13,NA,TGTGCCAGCACTTCAACGGGGGACAATGAGCAGTTCTTC,CASTSTGDNEQFF
TRBJ2-5,few,TRBV3-1,14,NA,TGTGCCAGCAGCCAAACTAACCCCCAAGAGACCCAGTACTTC,CASSQTNPQETQYF
TRBJ2-1,NA,TRBV14,14,NA,TGTGCCAGCAGCCTCACCGGACCGCGCAATGAGCAGTTCTTC,CASSLTGPRNEQFF
TRBJ2-1,NA,TRBV7-9,16,TRBD1,TGTGCCAGCAGCTTACCACCGGGACAGGGGCTCAATGAGCAGTTCTTC,CASSLPPGQGLNEQFF
TRBJ1-1,NA,TRBV15,14,NA,TGTGCCACCAGCAGAGATTTCCCGAACACTGAAGCTTTCTTT,CATSRDFPNTEAFF
TRBJ2-3,many,TRBV4-2,13,NA,TGCGCCAGCAGCCAGGCCTACACAGATACGCAGTATTTT,CASSQAYTDTQYF
TRBJ2-3,many,TRBV29-1,13,NA,TGCAGCGTTGTGGGTAGCGGAGGAGATACGCAGTATTTT,CSVVGSGGDTQYF
TRBJ2-7,NA,TRBV5-1,15,TRBD1,TGCGCCAGCAGCTCCCGGACAGGGGGCGCCTACGAGCAGTACTTC,CASSSRTGGAYEQYF
TRBJ2-7,few,TRBV27,17,NA,TGTGCCAGCAGTTTCCTACCAAAGACAGGTGCTACCTACGAGCAGTACTTC,CASSFLPKTGATYEQYF
TRBJ2-7,NA,TRBV29-1,13,NA,TGCAGCGCAGAACAGGGGAGGGCTTACGAGCAGTACTTC,CSAEQGRAYEQYF